This TCR beta chain was captured in a study of blood T cell repertoires in COVID-19. Study information: Sources were T cells, B-cell-depleted T cells, or PBMCs; the material itself was cDNA or gDNA.

Seattle cases were enrolled at active infection and followed longitudinally. In the original processing: Reference gene primer amplification gave estimated nucleated cell counts. Produced via immunoSEQ multiplex PCR; TCRdb's table is partial and in-frame only. V, J and clone size were drawn from that table, and D and trimming were deduced from the DNA. The sample includes 350,000 to 450,000 clones, about nine tenths of them seen just once. Sequenced: peripheral blood. The sequence was obtained from a woman between 40 and 50 years old with COVID-19, enrolled during active disease.

The CDR3 DNA reads TGTGCCAGCTCCAGCGGGGATACGTCCTATAATTCACCCCTCCACTTT. Protein sequence: CASSSGDTSYNSPLHF. This chain links TRBV27 with TRBJ1-6; D gene ambiguous. V lost 8 bases and J lost 1, with 15 bases in between. Germline V gene sequence: CDR1 MNHEY, CDR2 SMNVEV (reference sequence). CDR3 length: 16 amino acids.